This TCR beta chain was documented in a study of blood T cells in healthy people across ages. On this clonotype itself: Its specificity is unknown.

V lost 4 bases to trimming and J lost 6 bases, with 16 bases between them. The CDR3 totals 14 residues. Germline values: CDR1 SGHRS, CDR2 YFSETQ. Whole-study findings and limits: Donor CMV status, an unknown factor, possibly confounded changes in expanded clonotypes.

Primers used in a second PCR of roughly 7 to 11 cycles were a sample-barcoded 5' primer and a J-beta primer mix. TCRdb re-derived calls from the 5' RACE reads in MiXCR, one entry per CDR3 protein. Of 720,000 or so distinct CDR3 sequences listed, around 43% are singletons. This rearrangement joins TRBV5-1 to TRBJ1-2; D not certain. Input material: blood. This sequence originates from an elderly man in good health. The chain's CDR3 is CASSQTHGSDGYTF. In DNA form, the CDR3 reads TGCGCCAGCAGCCAGACCCACGGGTCCGATGGCTACACCTTC.